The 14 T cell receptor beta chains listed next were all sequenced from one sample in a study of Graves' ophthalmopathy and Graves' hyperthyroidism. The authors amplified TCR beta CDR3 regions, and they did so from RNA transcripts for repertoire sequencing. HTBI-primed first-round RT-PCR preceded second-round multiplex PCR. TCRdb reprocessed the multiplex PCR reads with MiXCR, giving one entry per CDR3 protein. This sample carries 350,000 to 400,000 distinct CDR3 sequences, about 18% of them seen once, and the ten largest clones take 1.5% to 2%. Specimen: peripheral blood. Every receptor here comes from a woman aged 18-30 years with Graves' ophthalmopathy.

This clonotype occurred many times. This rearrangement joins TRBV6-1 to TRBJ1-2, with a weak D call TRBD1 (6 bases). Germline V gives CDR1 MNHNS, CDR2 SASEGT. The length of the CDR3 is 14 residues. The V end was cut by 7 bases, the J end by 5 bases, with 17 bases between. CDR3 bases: TGTGCCAGCACCGAAGGGGGGGGACCATATGGCTACACCTTC. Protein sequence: CASTEGGGPYGYTF.

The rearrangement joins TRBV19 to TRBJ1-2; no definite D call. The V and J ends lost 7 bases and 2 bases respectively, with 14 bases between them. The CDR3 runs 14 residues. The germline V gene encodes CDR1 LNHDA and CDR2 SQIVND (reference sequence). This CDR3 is CASTPGDMNYGYTF. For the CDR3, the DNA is TGTGCCAGTACCCCTGGAGACATGAACTATGGCTACACCTTC.

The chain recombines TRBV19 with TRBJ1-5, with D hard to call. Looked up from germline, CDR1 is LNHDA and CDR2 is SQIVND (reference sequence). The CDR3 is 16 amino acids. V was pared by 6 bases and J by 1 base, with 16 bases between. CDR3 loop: CASSPREITSNQPQHF. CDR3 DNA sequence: TGTGCCAGTAGCCCCCGTGAAATTACCAGCAATCAGCCCCAGCATTTT.

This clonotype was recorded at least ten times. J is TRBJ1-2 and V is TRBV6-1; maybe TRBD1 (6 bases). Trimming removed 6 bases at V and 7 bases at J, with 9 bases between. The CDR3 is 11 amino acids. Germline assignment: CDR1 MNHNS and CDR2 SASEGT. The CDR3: CASRLGGGYTF. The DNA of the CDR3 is TGTGCCAGCAGGCTAGGGGGTGGCTACACCTTC.

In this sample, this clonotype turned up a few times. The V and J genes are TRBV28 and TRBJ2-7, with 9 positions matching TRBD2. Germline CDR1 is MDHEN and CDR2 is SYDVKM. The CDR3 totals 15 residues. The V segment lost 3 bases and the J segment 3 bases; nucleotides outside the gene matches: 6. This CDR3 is CASSLEREVSYEQYF. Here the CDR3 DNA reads TGTGCCAGCAGTTTGGAGCGGGAGGTGAGCTACGAGCAGTACTTC.

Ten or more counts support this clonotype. The CDR3 region is CASSSNRGRGEQYF. The CDR3 DNA reads TGTGCCAGCAGCTCTAACAGGGGGCGAGGTGAGCAGTACTTC. The V and J genes are TRBV11-2 and TRBJ2-7; 9 positions match TRBD1. V shed 4 bases, J shed 7 bases, and the junction held 8 bases outside the gene matches. In germline, CDR1 is SGHAT, CDR2 FQNNGV. CDR3 size: 14 residues.

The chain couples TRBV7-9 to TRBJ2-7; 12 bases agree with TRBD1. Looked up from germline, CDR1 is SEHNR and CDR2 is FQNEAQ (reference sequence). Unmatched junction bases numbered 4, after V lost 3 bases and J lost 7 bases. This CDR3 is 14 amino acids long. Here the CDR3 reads CASSLGQGAEEQYF. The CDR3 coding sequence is TGTGCCAGCAGCTTGGGACAGGGGGCGGAGGAGCAGTACTTC.

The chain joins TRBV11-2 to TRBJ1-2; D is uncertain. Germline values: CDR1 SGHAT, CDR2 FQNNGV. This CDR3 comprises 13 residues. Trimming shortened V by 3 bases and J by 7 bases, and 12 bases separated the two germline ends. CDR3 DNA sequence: TGTGCCAGCAGCTTTCAAGGTTCTGGTGGCTACACCTTC. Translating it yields CASSFQGSGGYTF. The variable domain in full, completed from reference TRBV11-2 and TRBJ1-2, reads EAGVAQSPRYKIIEKRQSVAFWCNPISGHATLYWYQQILGQGPKLLIQFQNNGVVDDSQLPKDRFSAERLKGVDSTLKIQPAKLEDSAVYLCASSFQGSGGYTFGSGTRLTVV.

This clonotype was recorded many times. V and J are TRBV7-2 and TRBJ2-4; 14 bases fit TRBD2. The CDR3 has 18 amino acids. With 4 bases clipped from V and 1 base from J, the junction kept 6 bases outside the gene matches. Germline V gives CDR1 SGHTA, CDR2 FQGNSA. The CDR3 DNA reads TGTGCCAGCAGCTCTCGACTAGCGGGAGGGCCTGCCAAAAACATTCAGTACTTC. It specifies CASSSRLAGGPAKNIQYF.

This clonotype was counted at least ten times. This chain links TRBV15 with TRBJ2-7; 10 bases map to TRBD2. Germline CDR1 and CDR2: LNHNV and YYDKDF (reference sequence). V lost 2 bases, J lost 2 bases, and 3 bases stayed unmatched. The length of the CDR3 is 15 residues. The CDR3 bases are TGTGCCACCAGCAGAAGCCTAGCGGGGGCCTACGAGCAGTACTTC. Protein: CATSRSLAGAYEQYF.

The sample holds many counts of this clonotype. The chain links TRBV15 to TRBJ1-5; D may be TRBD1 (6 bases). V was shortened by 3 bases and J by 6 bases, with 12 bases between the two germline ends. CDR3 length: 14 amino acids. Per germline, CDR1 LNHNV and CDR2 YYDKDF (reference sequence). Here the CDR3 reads CATSSRQGPQPQHF. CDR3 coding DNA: TGTGCCACCAGCAGTAGGCAGGGGCCTCAGCCCCAGCATTTT.

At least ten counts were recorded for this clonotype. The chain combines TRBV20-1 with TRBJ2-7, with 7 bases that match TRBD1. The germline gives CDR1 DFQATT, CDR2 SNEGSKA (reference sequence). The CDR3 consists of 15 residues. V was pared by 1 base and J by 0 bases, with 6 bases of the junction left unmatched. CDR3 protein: CSARGDRASSYEQYF. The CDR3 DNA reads TGCAGTGCTAGAGGCGACAGGGCAAGCTCCTACGAGCAGTACTTC.

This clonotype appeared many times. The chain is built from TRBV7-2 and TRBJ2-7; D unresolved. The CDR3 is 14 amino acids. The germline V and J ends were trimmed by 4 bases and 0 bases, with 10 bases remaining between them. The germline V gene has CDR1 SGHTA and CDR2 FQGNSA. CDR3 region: CASSSQSASYEQYF. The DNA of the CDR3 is TGTGCCAGCAGCTCGCAATCCGCCTCCTACGAGCAGTACTTC.

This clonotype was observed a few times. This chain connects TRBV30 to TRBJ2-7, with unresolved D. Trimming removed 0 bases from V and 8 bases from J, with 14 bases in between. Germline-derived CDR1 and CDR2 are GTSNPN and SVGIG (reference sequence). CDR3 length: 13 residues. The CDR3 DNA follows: TGTGCCTGGAGTGTTGAAGCTGTTTCTCAGCAGTACTTC. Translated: CAWSVEAVSQQYF.